This entry concerns a single T cell receptor beta chain. Its antigen has not been determined. Base-call qualities are not available, and no considerably larger clone is one nucleotide away. Between the V and J ends, shortened by 5 bases and 3 bases respectively, the junction contains 14 bases. The CDR3 numbers 15 residues from cysteine through phenylalanine. Solely the CDR3 DNA is kept, with 45 bases framed from the first base. The germline V gene supplies CDR1 MDHEN and CDR2 SYDVKM. Enrolling through a virtual design, the prospective study's participants ranged in age from roughly 18 to 89 years and lived across roughly 23 United States geographic areas. In the prospective study, cohorts were assigned on the basis of participant-reported clinical history obtained from a screening survey and a study questionnaire. Recovered participants in ImmuneRACE Cohort 3 were defined by two consecutive negative NP/OP PCR tests, clearance by a healthcare professional, or resolution of symptoms. Each participant in the prospective study had whole blood, serum and a nasopharyngeal or oropharyngeal swab collected by mobile phlebotomists. Additional blood draws and questionnaires over an approximately 2-month period could optionally be provided by prospective study participants. Prospective study blood samples were shipped either frozen or at room temperature before DNA extraction.

The sample comes from a study of blood T cell repertoires in COVID-19 (TCRdb year 2020). For context, the study as a whole: Samples covering the acute and convalescent phases of COVID-19 were provided by collaborators in the United States, Italy and Spain. The material from the prospective study consisted of cDNA or gDNA derived from T cells, B-cell-depleted T cells, or PBMCs. Subjects who had been exposed to COVID-19, were actively infected with it, or had recovered from it provided the deeply sampled blood TCRbeta repertoires that made up the dataset. The repertoires were made available in a free public database intended to serve as a resource for research on the immune response to SARS-CoV-2. Samples were obtained from the ongoing ImmuneRACE study (first 160 participants) and from 1,254 subjects provided by 6 global collaborators. Nearly every sample came with metadata listing a de-identified subject ID, COVID-19 status, age in years and sex. Where HLA class I and class II types were available, the types were taken from metadata supplied by the sample provider, not from assay-based typing. What the work shows at the level of the full study, not this receptor alone: The amount of clinical and demographic metadata varied by source and participant and was provided uncurated.

TCRbeta CDR3 regions were amplified from genomic DNA using the immunoSEQ Assay, a bias-controlled multiplex PCR. The authors processed their data as follows. Nucleated cell counts per sample were estimated from amplification of reference gene primers within the assay. To quantify the absolute abundance of each unique TCRbeta CDR3 rearrangement, sequence reads were collapsed and filtered. For each sample, productive Simpson clonality was calculated as the square root of Simpson's diversity index across productive rearrangements. Drawn from immuneACCESS, this table holds only the in-frame rearrangements with V and J called that TCRdb kept. Clones are partly lost; checked studies trace under half to an unresolved V gene and leave the rest unexplained. V and J calls and clone size are as listed in that table; D and trimming were resolved from the DNA. Recorded for this sample are 430,000 or so clones; around 87% of them occurred a single time. The top ten constitute approximately 2% of the sample.

Input material: PBMCs or T cells enriched from blood (not recorded which). The rearranged chain carries TRBV28 and TRBJ1-5; TRBD1 is possibly the D segment (5 matching bases). This clonotype was obtained from a woman between 35 and 50 years old who had recovered from COVID-19. The CDR3 here reads CASSEPGSNNQPQHF. The DNA sequence is given as TGTGCCAGCAGTGAGCCAGGGTCAAACAATCAGCCCCAGCATTTT.